This T cell receptor (beta chain) was captured in a study of blood T cell repertoires in COVID-19. CDR1 and CDR2 (germline): SGHRS, YFSETQ. Trimming left V 4 bases short and J 1 base short, with 12 bases between. The CDR3 runs 14 residues. Clones were sequenced by immunoSEQ multiplex PCR, and TCRdb holds only the in-frame ones, with some missing. The sample yields approximately 330,000 clones, around 91% seen once. Sequenced input: peripheral blood. The receptor's source is a woman aged 35 to 49 with COVID-19, enrolled during active disease. The J gene is TRBJ2-7, the V gene TRBV5-1; D call uncertain. The CDR3 loop is CASSTAGGSYEQYF. The CDR3 DNA reads as TGCGCCAGCAGCACAGCAGGTGGATCCTACGAGCAGTACTTC.